The 8 T cell receptor beta chains below were found in one sample sequenced in a study of control samples from healthy donors and cancer patients. Libraries were prepared by immunoSEQ multiplex PCR; TCRdb keeps only in-frame clonotypes and omits some of them. Of fewer than 100,000 clones in the sample, roughly 82% are singletons; the top ten hold 1.5% to 2.5%. The specimen sequenced was blood. These receptors were collected from a man in his sixties in good health.

This clone has a handful of counts. This rearrangement joins TRBV19 to TRBJ2-1, with TRBD1 matching over 7 bases. There are 12 residues in the CDR3. V was clipped by 5 bases and J by 10 bases; unmatched bases: 5. The germline V gene has CDR1 LNHDA and CDR2 SQIVND (reference sequence). The CDR3 reads CASSLGTDEQFF. CDR3 nucleotide sequence: TGTGCCAGTAGTCTTGGGACAGACGAGCAGTTCTTC.

The chain has TRBV2 and TRBJ1-4; D remains unclear. V dropped 3 bases and J dropped 4 bases, with 9 bases sitting between them. The CDR3 has 14 residues. In germline, CDR1 is SNHLY, CDR2 FYNNEI. The CDR3 loop reads CASSDLWGNEKLFF. The DNA of the CDR3 is TGTGCCAGCAGTGACCTGTGGGGTAATGAAAAACTGTTTTTT.

V usage is TRBV12-5 and J usage is TRBJ2-7; 11 positions match TRBD1. This CDR3 region has 16 residues. Germline CDR1 and CDR2: LGHNT and FRNRAP. V dropped 1 base and J dropped 3; count of bases not matched to a gene: 5. DNA for the CDR3: TGTGCTAGTGGTTTGGGAGCCGGGACAGGGGGCTACGAGCAGTACTTC. Its protein is CASGLGAGTGGYEQYF. Complete variable domain (other parts from reference TRBV12-5 and TRBJ2-7): DARVTQTPRHKVTEMGQEVTMRCQPILGHNTVFWYRQTMMQGLELLAYFRNRAPLDDSGMPKDRFSAEMPDATLATLKIQPSEPRDSAVYFCASGLGAGTGGYEQYFGPGTRLTVT.

This chain uses TRBV6-1 with TRBJ1-5; D is ambiguous. Germline CDR1 is MNHNS and CDR2 is SASEGT. The length of the CDR3 is 16 residues. V dropped 0 bases and J dropped 4 bases, with 13 bases sitting between them. The CDR3 protein is CASSEAVASRNQPQHF. For the CDR3, the DNA is TGTGCCAGCAGTGAAGCGGTCGCATCCCGAAATCAGCCCCAGCATTTT.

The genes are TRBV7-3 and TRBJ1-1, with TRBD1 identical over 9 bases. This CDR3 is 14 amino acids long. J lost 1 base, V lost 5 bases, and 2 bases had no gene match. The germline V gene has CDR1 SGHTA and CDR2 FQGTGA. CDR3 in amino acids: CASSTGQGNTEAFF. For the CDR3, the DNA is TGTGCCAGCAGCACGGGACAGGGGAACACTGAAGCTTTCTTT.

V and J are TRBV9 and TRBJ2-1, with 9 bases lining up with TRBD1. Trimming cost V 4 bases and J 1 base; bases outside gene matches: 3. CDR3 length: 15 amino acids. CDR1 is SGDLS and CDR2 is YYNGEE in the germline V gene. The CDR3 DNA reads as TGTGCCAGCAGCCCGGGACAGGGTTCCTACAATGAGCAGTTCTTC. This sequence encodes CASSPGQGSYNEQFF.

This clone is a singleton in its sample. The chain links TRBV5-6 to TRBJ1-6; D ambiguous. Germline V CDR1 and CDR2: SGHDT, YYEEEE. V was pared by 1 base and J by 7 bases, with 9 bases between. CDR3 length: 14 residues. The CDR3 DNA sequence: TGTGCCAGCAGCTTGTGGGCACGGAATTCACCCCTCCACTTT. Its translation is CASSLWARNSPLHF.

This rearrangement joins TRBV7-9 to TRBJ1-2; D ambiguous. Germline CDR1 reads SEHNR; CDR2 reads FQNEAQ (reference sequence). This CDR3 spans 10 amino acids. V gave up 5 bases and J gave up 5 bases, with 3 bases separating them. This CDR3 is CASSEYGYTF. The CDR3 DNA reads TGTGCCAGCAGCGAGTATGGCTACACCTTC.